These T cell receptor beta chains were read from a single sample in a study of T-cell memory formation after mild COVID-19. TCRdb ran MiXCR on the 5' RACE reads and lists one entry per CDR3 protein. The sample carries around 440,000 distinct CDR3 sequences, 15% to 20% recorded once. The source material was PBMCs or a T cell subset sorted from them (not recorded which). All receptors come from an adult woman who had mild COVID-19 (a few samples of this study predate the infection). Cell type and time point are not known. Both conserved end residues are part of each CDR3. A D gene is named only where the DNA matches it firmly. Size tells how often a clone was seen (once, few, many) or the class of an expanded clone, and some rows leave it out.

d_gene,j_gene,abundance,v_gene,CDR3aa,CDR3nt
.,TRBJ2-5,.,TRBV24-1,CATQDYQETQYF,TGTGCCACTCAGGATTACCAAGAGACCCAGTACTTC
TRBD2,TRBJ2-3,.,TRBV7-6,CASSLRRTGGDTQYF,TGTGCCAGCAGCTTAAGGCGCACGGGGGGGGATACGCAGTATTTT
.,TRBJ2-5,.,TRBV7-9,CASSHDRAQETQYF,TGTGCCAGCAGCCACGACAGAGCTCAAGAGACCCAGTACTTC
TRBD2,TRBJ2-7,few,TRBV5-1,CASSLGLAGGPPYEQYF,TGCGCCAGCAGCTTGGGTCTAGCGGGAGGGCCGCCCTACGAGCAGTACTTC
TRBD2,TRBJ2-1,.,TRBV7-9,CASTTLPVGGRTSYNEQFF,TGTGCCAGCACCACACTTCCCGTTGGCGGGAGGACGTCCTACAATGAGCAGTTCTTC
.,TRBJ1-1,.,TRBV7-2,CASSFPPGRGTEAFF,TGTGCCAGCAGCTTCCCCCCAGGGAGGGGCACTGAAGCTTTCTTT
.,TRBJ2-3,few,TRBV6-2/TRBV6-3,CASVSWGGIAPSTDTQYF,TGTGCCAGCGTATCGTGGGGCGGGATTGCCCCTAGCACAGATACGCAGTATTTT
TRBD2,TRBJ2-3,many,TRBV7-8,CASSLAGTGGTSGSPPDTQYF,TGTGCCAGCAGCTTAGCCGGGACAGGGGGGACTAGCGGGAGCCCCCCAGATACGCAGTATTTT
.,TRBJ2-3,few,TRBV5-1,CASSLAQASTDTQYF,TGCGCCAGCAGCTTGGCACAGGCAAGCACAGATACGCAGTATTTT
.,TRBJ2-7,.,TRBV18,CASSPGGSYYEQYF,TGTGCCAGCTCACCGGGCGGCAGCTACTACGAGCAGTACTTC
.,TRBJ1-5,few,TRBV12-3/TRBV12-4,CASSFERQPQHF,TGTGCCAGCAGTTTCGAGAGGCAGCCCCAGCATTTT
TRBD2,TRBJ2-3,.,TRBV7-6,CASSLVPLAGGTDTQYF,TGTGCCAGCAGCTTAGTACCCCTAGCGGGGGGCACAGATACGCAGTATTTT
TRBD2,TRBJ2-7,.,TRBV9,CASSVESTSEDEQYF,TGTGCCAGCAGCGTAGAGTCGACTAGCGAGGACGAGCAGTACTTC
.,TRBJ2-7,.,TRBV14,CASSQDTHEQYF,TGTGCCAGCAGCCAAGATACGCACGAGCAGTACTTC
.,TRBJ1-5,.,TRBV29-1,CSALPGGQGPQHF,TGCAGCGCCCTCCCCGGGGGTCAAGGGCCCCAGCATTTT
.,TRBJ2-1,.,TRBV12-3/TRBV12-4,CASSWGKGGEQFF,TGTGCCAGCAGTTGGGGCAAAGGAGGTGAGCAGTTCTTC
TRBD1,TRBJ1-1,.,TRBV7-6,CASSLVTGTGLNTEAFF,TGTGCCAGCAGCTTAGTTACCGGGACAGGGCTGAACACTGAAGCTTTCTTT
.,TRBJ2-1,few,TRBV24-1,CATSDRLDPWVEQFF,TGTGCCACCAGTGACAGACTAGATCCCTGGGTTGAGCAGTTCTTC
TRBD1,TRBJ1-1,few,TRBV6-5,CASSYSGRGTGNTEAFF,TGTGCCAGCAGTTACTCGGGTCGTGGGACAGGGAACACTGAAGCTTTCTTT
.,TRBJ1-1,.,TRBV12-3/TRBV12-4,CASSSRLTEAFF,TGTGCCAGCAGTTCGAGGTTGACTGAAGCTTTCTTT
.,TRBJ2-4,few,TRBV24-1,CATSDPSRGNIQYF,TGTGCCACCAGTGATCCGAGCAGGGGAAACATTCAGTACTTC
TRBD2,TRBJ2-1,few,TRBV5-6,CASSFHSLAGYNEQFF,TGTGCCAGCAGCTTTCATAGCCTAGCGGGGTACAATGAGCAGTTCTTC
.,TRBJ1-5,few,TRBV12-5,CASGFAARGYQPQHF,TGTGCTAGTGGTTTTGCCGCTCGGGGTTACCAGCCCCAGCATTTT
.,TRBJ1-1,many,TRBV5-1,CASSSQGATGMNTEAFF,TGCGCCAGCAGCTCGCAGGGTGCTACGGGCATGAACACTGAAGCTTTCTTT
TRBD2,TRBJ2-3,.,TRBV29-1,CSARDYRTDTQYF,TGCAGCGCCCGGGACTACCGCACAGATACGCAGTATTTT
.,TRBJ1-2,few,TRBV29-1,CSVEKFQQKGYTF,TGCAGCGTTGAAAAGTTTCAACAGAAAGGCTACACCTTC
.,TRBJ2-7,few,TRBV15,CATSRDGQANYEQYF,TGTGCCACCAGCAGAGATGGGCAGGCGAATTACGAGCAGTACTTC
.,TRBJ2-1,.,TRBV5-1,CASSLGAVQGPYNEQFF,TGCGCCAGCAGCTTGGGGGCCGTGCAGGGCCCCTACAATGAGCAGTTCTTC
TRBD2,TRBJ2-3,.,TRBV15,CATSRDVGGKDTQYF,TGTGCCACCAGCAGAGATGTCGGGGGGAAGGATACGCAGTATTTT
.,TRBJ1-1,many,TRBV3-1,CASSRGQMNTEAFF,TGTGCCAGCAGCCGAGGGCAGATGAACACTGAAGCTTTCTTT
.,TRBJ1-2,.,TRBV19,CASSIVFGNPNYGYTF,TGTGCCAGTAGTATAGTATTCGGGAATCCCAACTATGGCTACACCTTC
.,TRBJ1-5,few,TRBV2,CAVVGEGNQPQHF,TGTGCCGTAGTGGGGGAGGGTAATCAGCCCCAGCATTTT
.,TRBJ2-7,.,TRBV12-3/TRBV12-4,CASSPKRPSSYEQYF,TGTGCCAGCAGTCCCAAACGTCCCAGCTCCTACGAGCAGTACTTC
.,TRBJ1-5,few,TRBV24-1,CATSDPLSADVNQPQHF,TGTGCCACCAGTGATCCCCTGTCCGCGGATGTCAATCAGCCCCAGCATTTT
.,TRBJ1-4,.,TRBV7-9,CASSLTQGPRGEKLFF,TGTGCCAGCAGCTTAACTCAGGGCCCTAGGGGTGAAAAACTGTTTTTT
.,TRBJ1-3,few,TRBV6-2/TRBV6-3,CASSFSVRPTSGNTIYF,TGTGCCAGCAGTTTCTCCGTCCGGCCAACCTCTGGAAACACCATATATTTT
.,TRBJ2-5,.,TRBV24-1,CATSYHGGSGTQETQYF,TGTGCCACCAGTTACCACGGGGGTAGCGGCACTCAAGAGACCCAGTACTTC
.,TRBJ2-2,.,TRBV19,CASSILTGNTGELFF,TGTGCCAGTAGTATCTTGACAGGGAACACCGGGGAGCTGTTTTTT
.,TRBJ2-1,.,TRBV9,CASSVGGAENEQFF,TGTGCCAGCAGCGTAGGGGGGGCGGAGAATGAGCAGTTCTTC
.,TRBJ2-3,few,TRBV28,CASTLANLNTDTQYF,TGTGCCAGCACGCTGGCTAACCTAAACACAGATACGCAGTATTTT
.,TRBJ2-7,many,TRBV29-1,CSVRGGIRKYEQYF,TGCAGCGTGAGGGGCGGGATCAGGAAATACGAGCAGTACTTC
.,TRBJ1-5,few,TRBV7-2,CASSLAWGLSNQPQHF,TGTGCCAGCAGCTTAGCTTGGGGGCTAAGCAATCAGCCCCAGCATTTT
.,TRBJ2-1,few,TRBV11-2,CASSLDRWSGRGNEQFF,TGTGCCAGCAGCTTGGATCGTTGGTCAGGGCGTGGCAATGAGCAGTTCTTC
TRBD2,TRBJ2-7,.,TRBV12-3/TRBV12-4,CASSFSGGGEQYF,TGTGCCAGCAGTTTTAGCGGGGGCGGCGAGCAGTACTTC
.,TRBJ2-3,.,TRBV27,CASSSWITDTQYF,TGTGCCAGCAGTTCTTGGATCACAGATACGCAGTATTTT
.,TRBJ2-3,few,TRBV18,CASSPPGGLADTQYF,TGTGCCAGCTCACCACCCGGGGGCCTTGCAGATACGCAGTATTTT
.,TRBJ2-7,few,TRBV12-3/TRBV12-4,CASSLQGSEQYF,TGTGCCAGCAGTCTCCAGGGTTCCGAGCAGTACTTC
.,TRBJ1-3,.,TRBV9,CASSVAGQFSGNTIYF,TGTGCCAGCAGCGTAGCTGGCCAATTCTCTGGAAACACCATATATTTT
TRBD1,TRBJ2-7,.,TRBV5-1,CASSIRDRGNEQYF,TGCGCCAGCAGCATCCGGGACAGGGGGAACGAGCAGTACTTC
TRBD1,TRBJ2-4,.,TRBV7-9,CASSSGTAQNIQYF,TGTGCCAGCAGCTCTGGGACAGCACAAAACATTCAGTACTTC
.,TRBJ2-1,.,TRBV29-1,CSVGVWRDYNEQFF,TGCAGCGTTGGGGTGTGGCGGGACTACAATGAGCAGTTCTTC
.,TRBJ2-7,few,TRBV13,CASSSPQGANYEQYF,TGTGCCAGCAGCTCGCCCCAGGGAGCGAACTACGAGCAGTACTTC
TRBD1,TRBJ2-7,few,TRBV6-5,CASRPRPGQSYEQYF,TGTGCCAGCAGGCCTCGACCGGGACAGAGCTACGAGCAGTACTTC